The entry that follows covers one T cell receptor beta chain sequence. Its specificity is not known. This specimen comes from a study of T cells in tuberculosis. Overall study: Blood was taken before or within 7 days of anti-tuberculosis therapy.

Indicated time point: new active TB diagnosis, blood taken before or within 7 days of starting treatment. Unsorted cryopreserved PBMC were sequenced, averaging around 94,000 T cells per clinical donor. Profiled with immunoSEQ multiplex PCR; TCRdb holds only in-frame clones, not every one. The table includes 30,000 or so clones, roughly 83% detected once. Overall study findings and caveats: A GMM-specific repertoire classifier reached roughly 86% accuracy, AUROC 0.7 to 0.9.

The germline CDR1 and CDR2 sequences are MNHNY and SVGAGI (reference sequence). The CDR3 loop spans 12 amino acids. The V gene end was trimmed by 5 bases and the J gene end by 11 bases; junction bases not matched to a gene: 7. This TCR derives from an adult with tuberculosis. V gene TRBV6-6 combines with J gene TRBJ1-1, with 8 positions matching TRBD1. The specimen was PBMCs, collected at tuberculosis diagnosis. Here the CDR3 reads CASSEDRAKAFF. DNA for the CDR3: TGTGCCAGCAGTGAGGACAGGGCTAAGGCTTTCTTT.